The T cell receptor (beta chain) under discussion was sequenced for a study of beta chain features in type 1 diabetes. Study information: No patient-donor differences in age, gender, total cells or subset yield. Overall study results and limits: Although PCR might favor shorter templates, it would do so equally in patients and controls. Type 1 diabetes patients showed a moderate but significant shortening of TCRB CDR3s in all four CD4+ subsets.

The investigators reverse transcribed all of the isolated RNA, so they sequenced expressed TCRB transcripts. Generated by immunoSEQ multiplex PCR, the TCRdb table keeps only in-frame clones and is missing some. The profile shows around 240,000 clones, about 63% of them singletons. On this clone: Antigen unknown.

This CDR3 has 14 amino acids. From germline, CDR1 is LGHNA and CDR2 YNFKEQ. With V trimmed by 3 bases and J by 2 bases, 0 bases remained unmatched. Using CD45RO/CCR7/CD25/CD127/CD95/CD27, CD4+ naive, central memory, regulatory and stem cell-like memory cells were sorted. V is TRBV4-2 and J is TRBJ2-3; the match to TRBD2 covers 9 bases. This clonotype was sampled from a man aged 25 to 40 in good health. The specimen was naive CD4+ T cells from blood. CDR3 sequence: CASSQGLATDTQYF. As DNA, the CDR3 is TGTGCCAGCAGCCAGGGACTAGCCACAGATACGCAGTATTTT.